This paragraph covers one T cell receptor beta chain sequence. Profiling relied on immunoSEQ multiplex PCR, and the TCRdb table lists in-frame clones only, not all of them. Of roughly 98,000 clones detected, approximately 95% appear once; the ten largest clones hold around 8.5%. The data originate from a study of control samples from healthy donors and cancer patients. Deletions cut 4 bases from V and 2 bases from J, with 17 bases between. The germline gives CDR1 LGHDT, CDR2 YNNKEL (reference sequence). The CDR3 has 16 amino acids. The sequence derives from a man between 18 and 35 years old in good health. The gene calls are TRBV3-1 (or the pseudogene TRBV3-2) and TRBJ1-1, with TRBD1 as a possible D gene (5 bases). What was sequenced was blood. CDR3 DNA: TGTGCCAGCAGCCCCCGTAACGCGGGGGGTAACACTGAAGCTTTCTTT. This translates into CASSPRNAGGNTEAFF.